This record looks at one T cell receptor beta chain sequence and its context. Its antigen is unknown. Germline loops: CDR1 SGHTA, CDR2 FQGTGA. The V and J ends lost 1 base and 1 base respectively, with 10 bases between them. The CDR3 consists of 16 residues. The data belong to a study of a mutant IDH1 vaccine in newly diagnosed glioma. Study details: Patients received vaccination from 4-6 weeks after radiotherapy alone, or with temozolomide cycles. Patients under treatment included roughly 60% males and about 40% females and had a mean age of approximately 40 years. Prior therapy was radiotherapy, temozolomide, or both; most received both. Study-wide results and limits: In 80% to 95% of patients, immune responses induced by the vaccine occurred.

Clones were sequenced by immunoSEQ multiplex PCR, and TCRdb holds only the in-frame ones, with some missing. There are tens of thousands of clones in the sample; approximately 80% occur only once, and 4.5% to 6% lies in the top ten. Time point indicated: week 35, safety follow-up. The study gave 300 ug of mutant IDH1 20-mer peptide per vaccine dose, with topical imiquimod. The receptor was isolated from a man between 40 and 49 years old with glioma. V usage is TRBV7-3 and J usage is TRBJ2-2; D remains ambiguous. The sequenced sample was PBMCs, obtained from a glioma patient whose treatment included an IDH1 peptide vaccine. The CDR3 DNA reads as TGTGCCAGCAGCTTAAATCTGGGCCTGAACACCGGGGAGCTGTTTTTT. It codes for CASSLNLGLNTGELFF.